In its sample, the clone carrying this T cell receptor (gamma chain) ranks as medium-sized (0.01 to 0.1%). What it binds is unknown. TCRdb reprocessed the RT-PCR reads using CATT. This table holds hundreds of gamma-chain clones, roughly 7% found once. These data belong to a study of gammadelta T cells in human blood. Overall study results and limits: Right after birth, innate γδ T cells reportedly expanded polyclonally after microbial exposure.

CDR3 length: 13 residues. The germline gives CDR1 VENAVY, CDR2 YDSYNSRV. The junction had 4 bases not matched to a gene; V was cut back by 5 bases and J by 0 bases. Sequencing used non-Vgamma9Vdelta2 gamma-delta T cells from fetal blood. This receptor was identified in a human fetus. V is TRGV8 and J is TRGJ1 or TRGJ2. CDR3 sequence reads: CATWAPNYYKKLF. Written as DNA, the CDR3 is TGTGCCACCTGGGCCCCGAATTATTATAAGAAACTCTTT.